Each of the 5 T cell receptor beta chains below was sequenced from the same sample in a study of cytomegalovirus exposure and HLA in healthy donors. The PCR ran on 60 Vbeta and 13 Jbeta primers. The repertoire was sequenced with immunoSEQ multiplex PCR; TCRdb's copy has only in-frame clones and lacks some. This sample yields about 150,000 clones, of which 70% are seen a single time; under 2.5% belongs to the top ten. The sample was PBMCs. Every receptor here comes from an older woman in good health and CMV-seropositive.

The chain has TRBV5-1 and TRBJ2-5; D is possibly TRBD1 (6 bases). This CDR3 comprises 14 residues. V lost 4 bases to trimming and J lost 7 bases, with 17 bases between them. Germline V gives CDR1 SGHRS, CDR2 YFSETQ. The CDR3 here is CASSNPGQQGTQYF. In DNA form, the CDR3 reads TGCGCCAGCAGCAACCCGGGGCAACAGGGGACCCAGTACTTC. Full variable domain (outside the CDR3, taken from reference TRBV5-1 and TRBJ2-5): KAGVTQTPRYLIKTRGQQVTLSCSPISGHRSVSWYQQTPGQGLQFLFEYFSETQRNKGNFPGRFSGRQFSNSRSEMNVSTLELGDSALYLCASSNPGQQGTQYFGPGTRLLVL.

The gene calls are TRBV4-2 and TRBJ2-2, with 13 positions matching TRBD2. The CDR3 spans 17 residues. Germline values: CDR1 LGHNA, CDR2 YNFKEQ. The V segment lost 4 bases and the J segment 6 bases; nucleotides outside the gene matches: 8. CDR3 sequence: CASSLGLAGVSPGELFF. The CDR3 DNA reads as TGTGCCAGCAGCCTTGGACTAGCGGGAGTATCACCCGGGGAGCTGTTTTTT.

The rearrangement joins TRBV7-2 to TRBJ1-4; 7 bases align to TRBD1. There are 15 residues in the CDR3. V shed 7 bases and J 6 bases; nucleotides not matched to a gene: 11. Germline CDR1 reads SGHTA; CDR2 reads FQGNSA. CDR3 DNA: TGTGCCAGCATCCATGGGCGACAGGGTCATGAAAAACTGTTTTTT. Residues: CASIHGRQGHEKLFF.

This chain uses TRBV19 with TRBJ1-2, with TRBD1 as a possible D gene (5 bases). V was pared by 1 base and J by 8 bases, with 14 bases between. CDR3 size: 14 residues. CDR1 and CDR2 from the germline V gene are LNHDA and SQIVND (reference sequence). The CDR3 bases are TGTGCCAGTAGTATAGGGGCGGGACTCGGGGGCTACACCTTC. This gives the protein CASSIGAGLGGYTF.

This clone was observed a single time. This rearrangement joins TRBV30 to TRBJ1-2, with D unresolved. CDR1 GTSNPN and CDR2 SVGIG come from the germline V gene (reference sequence). This CDR3 spans 14 amino acids. With 3 bases removed from V and 5 bases from J, the gap between germline ends came to 16 bases. As DNA, the CDR3 is TGTGCCTGGAGAGCAGACACGAGATTATATGGCTACACCTTC. This encodes CAWRADTRLYGYTF.